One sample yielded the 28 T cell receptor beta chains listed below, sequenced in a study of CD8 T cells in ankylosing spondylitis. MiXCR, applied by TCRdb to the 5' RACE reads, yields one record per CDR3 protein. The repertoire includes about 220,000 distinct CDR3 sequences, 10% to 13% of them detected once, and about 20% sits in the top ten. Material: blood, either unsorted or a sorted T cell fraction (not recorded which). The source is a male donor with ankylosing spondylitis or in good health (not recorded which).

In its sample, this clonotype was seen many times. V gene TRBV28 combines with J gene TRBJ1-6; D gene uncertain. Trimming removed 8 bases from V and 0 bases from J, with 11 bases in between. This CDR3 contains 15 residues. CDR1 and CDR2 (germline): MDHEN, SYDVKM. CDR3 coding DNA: TGTGCCAGCCAGACGGAGAGCTCCTATAATTCACCCCTCCACTTT. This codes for CASQTESSYNSPLHF.

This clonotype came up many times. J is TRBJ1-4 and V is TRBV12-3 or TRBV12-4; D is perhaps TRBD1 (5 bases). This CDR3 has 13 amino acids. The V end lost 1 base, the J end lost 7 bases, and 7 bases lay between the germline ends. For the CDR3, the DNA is TGTGCCAGCAGTTTAGGGGGCCGTGAAAAACTGTTTTTT. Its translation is CASSLGGREKLFF.

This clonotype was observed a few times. For the CDR3, the DNA is TGTGCCAGCAGCTTCGGACAGGGCACAGATACGCAGTATTTT. Amino acids: CASSFGQGTDTQYF. This chain joins TRBV7-3 and TRBJ2-3, with 7 bases aligning to TRBD1. With 3 bases clipped from V and 1 base from J, the junction kept 1 base outside the gene matches. Germline CDR1 SGHTA, CDR2 FQGTGA. This CDR3 contains 14 residues. Combining the CDR3 with reference TRBV7-3 and TRBJ2-3 gives the whole variable domain GAGVSQTPSNKVTEKGKYVELRCDPISGHTALYWYRQSLGQGPEFLIYFQGTGAADDSGLPNDRFFAVRPEGSVSTLKIQRTERGDSAVYLCASSFGQGTDTQYFGPGTRLTVL.

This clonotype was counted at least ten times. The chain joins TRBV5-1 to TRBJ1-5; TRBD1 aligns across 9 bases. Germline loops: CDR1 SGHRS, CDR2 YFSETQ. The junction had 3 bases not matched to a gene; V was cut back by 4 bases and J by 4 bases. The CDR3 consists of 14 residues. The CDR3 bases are TGCGCCAGCAGCGCGGGACAGGGAAATCAGCCCCAGCATTTT. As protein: CASSAGQGNQPQHF.

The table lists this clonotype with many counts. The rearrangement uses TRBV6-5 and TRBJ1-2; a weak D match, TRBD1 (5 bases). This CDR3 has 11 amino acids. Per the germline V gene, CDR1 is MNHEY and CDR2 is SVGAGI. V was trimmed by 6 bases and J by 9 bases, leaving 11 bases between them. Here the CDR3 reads CASSAGQRYTF. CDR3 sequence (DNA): TGTGCCAGCAGCGCGGGGCAACGCTACACCTTC.

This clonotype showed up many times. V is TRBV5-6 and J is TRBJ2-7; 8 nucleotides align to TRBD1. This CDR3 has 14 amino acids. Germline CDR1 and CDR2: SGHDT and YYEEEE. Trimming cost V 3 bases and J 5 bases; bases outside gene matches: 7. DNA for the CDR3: TGTGCCAGCAGCTACTTCGACAGGGGACACGAGCAGTACTTC. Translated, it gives CASSYFDRGHEQYF.

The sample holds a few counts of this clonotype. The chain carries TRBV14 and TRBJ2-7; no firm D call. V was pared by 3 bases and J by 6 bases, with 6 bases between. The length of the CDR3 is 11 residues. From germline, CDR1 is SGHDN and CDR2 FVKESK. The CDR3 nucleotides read TGTGCCAGCAGCCACAGATCCGAGCAGTACTTC. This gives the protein CASSHRSEQYF.

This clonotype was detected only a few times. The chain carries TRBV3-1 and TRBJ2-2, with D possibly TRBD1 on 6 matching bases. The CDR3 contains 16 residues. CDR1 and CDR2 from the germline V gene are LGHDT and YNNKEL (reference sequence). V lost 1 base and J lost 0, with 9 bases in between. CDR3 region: CASSQGAGANTGELFF. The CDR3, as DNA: TGTGCCAGCAGCCAAGGGGCAGGGGCGAACACCGGGGAGCTGTTTTTT.

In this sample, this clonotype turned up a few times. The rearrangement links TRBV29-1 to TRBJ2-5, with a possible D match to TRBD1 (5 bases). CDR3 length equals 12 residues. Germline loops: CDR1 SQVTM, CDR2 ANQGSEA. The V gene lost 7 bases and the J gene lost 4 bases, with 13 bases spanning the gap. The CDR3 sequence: CSAAPQGETQYF. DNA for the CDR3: TGCAGCGCCGCCCCCCAGGGAGAGACCCAGTACTTC.

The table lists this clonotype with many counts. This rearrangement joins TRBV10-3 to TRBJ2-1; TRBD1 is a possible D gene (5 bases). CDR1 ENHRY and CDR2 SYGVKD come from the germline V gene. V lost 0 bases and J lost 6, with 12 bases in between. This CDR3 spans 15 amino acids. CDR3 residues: CAISESSRDSNEQFF. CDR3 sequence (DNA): TGTGCCATCAGTGAGTCGAGCAGGGATAGCAATGAGCAGTTCTTC.

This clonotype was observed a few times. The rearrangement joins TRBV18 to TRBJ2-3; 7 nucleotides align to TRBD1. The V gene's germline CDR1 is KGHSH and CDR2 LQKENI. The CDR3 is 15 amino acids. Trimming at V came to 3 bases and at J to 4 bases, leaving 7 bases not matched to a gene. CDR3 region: CASSPGDSRADTQYF. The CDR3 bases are TGTGCCAGCTCACCGGGGGACAGTCGTGCAGATACGCAGTATTTT. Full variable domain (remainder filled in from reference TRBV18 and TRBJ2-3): NAGVMQNPRHLVRRRGQEARLRCSPMKGHSHVYWYRQLPEEGLKFMVYLQKENIIDESGMPKERFSAEFPKEGPSILRIQQVVRGDSAAYFCASSPGDSRADTQYFGPGTRLTVL.

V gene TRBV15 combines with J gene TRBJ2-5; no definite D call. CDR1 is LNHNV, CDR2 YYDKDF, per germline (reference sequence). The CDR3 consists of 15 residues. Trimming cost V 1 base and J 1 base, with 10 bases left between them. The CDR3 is CATSRALGVQETQYF. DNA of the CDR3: TGTGCCACCAGCAGAGCCCTGGGTGTCCAAGAGACCCAGTACTTC.

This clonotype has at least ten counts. The chain's CDR3 is CSARDRAGKTDTQYF. CDR3 sequence (DNA): TGCAGTGCTAGAGATCGGGCAGGTAAAACAGATACGCAGTATTTT. The chain is built from TRBV20-1 and TRBJ2-3, with D unclear. The CDR3 has 15 amino acids. The V gene lost 0 bases and the J gene lost 3 bases, with 13 bases spanning the gap. CDR1 and CDR2 from the germline V gene are DFQATT and SNEGSKA (reference sequence).

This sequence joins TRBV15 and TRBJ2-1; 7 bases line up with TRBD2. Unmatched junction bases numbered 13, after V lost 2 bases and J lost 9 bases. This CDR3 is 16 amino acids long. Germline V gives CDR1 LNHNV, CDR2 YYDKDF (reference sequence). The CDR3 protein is CATSRPRGVSFSEQFF. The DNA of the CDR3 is TGTGCCACCAGCAGACCTCGGGGGGTCTCTTTTAGTGAGCAGTTCTTC.

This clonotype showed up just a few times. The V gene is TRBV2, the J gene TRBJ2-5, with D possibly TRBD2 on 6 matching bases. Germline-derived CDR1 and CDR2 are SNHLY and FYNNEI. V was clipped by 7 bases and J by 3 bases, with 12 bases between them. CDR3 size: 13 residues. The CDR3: CASNPTRKETQYF. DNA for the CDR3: TGTGCCAGCAATCCGACTAGAAAAGAGACCCAGTACTTC.

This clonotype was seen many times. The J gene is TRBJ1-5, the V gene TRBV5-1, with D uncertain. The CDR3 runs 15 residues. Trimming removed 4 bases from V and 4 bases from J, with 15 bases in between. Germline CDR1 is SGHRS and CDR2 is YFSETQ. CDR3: CASSAEVGRNQPQHF. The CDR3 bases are TGCGCCAGCAGCGCCGAGGTTGGTCGTAATCAGCCCCAGCATTTT.

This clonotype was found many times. The CDR3 nucleotides are TGTGCCATCAGTGACGGGGGCCGCAGCACAGATACGCAGTATTTT. It encodes CAISDGGRSTDTQYF. The rearrangement uses TRBV10-3 and TRBJ2-3, with D tentatively TRBD1 or TRBD2 (6 bases each). V lost 3 bases and J 0 bases, leaving 10 bases between the germline ends. In germline, CDR1 is ENHRY, CDR2 SYGVKD. The CDR3 loop spans 15 amino acids.

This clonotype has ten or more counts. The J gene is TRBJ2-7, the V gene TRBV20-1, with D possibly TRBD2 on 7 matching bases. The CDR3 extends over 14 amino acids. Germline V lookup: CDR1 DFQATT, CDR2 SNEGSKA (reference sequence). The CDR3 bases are TGCAGCCCATCCCCGGGGGGCACAACTTACGAGCAGTACTTC. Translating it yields CSPSPGGTTYEQYF.

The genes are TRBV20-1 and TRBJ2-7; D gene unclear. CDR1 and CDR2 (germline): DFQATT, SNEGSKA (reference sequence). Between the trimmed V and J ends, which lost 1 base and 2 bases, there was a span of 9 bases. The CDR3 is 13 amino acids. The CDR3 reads CSARGPGPYEQYF. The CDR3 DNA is TGCAGTGCTAGAGGCCCGGGCCCCTACGAGCAGTACTTC.

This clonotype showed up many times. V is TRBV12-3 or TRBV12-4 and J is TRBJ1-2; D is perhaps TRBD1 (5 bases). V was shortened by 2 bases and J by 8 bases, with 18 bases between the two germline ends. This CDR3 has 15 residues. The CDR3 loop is CASSLRLGGVGGYTF. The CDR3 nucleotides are TGTGCCAGCAGTTTACGTCTCGGGGGGGTGGGCGGCTACACCTTC.

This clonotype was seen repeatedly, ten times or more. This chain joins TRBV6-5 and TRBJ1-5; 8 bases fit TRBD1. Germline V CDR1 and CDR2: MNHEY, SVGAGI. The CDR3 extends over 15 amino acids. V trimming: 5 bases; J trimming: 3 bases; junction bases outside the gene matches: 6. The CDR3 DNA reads TGTGCCAGCAGTAACAACAGGGGGATCAATCAGCCCCAGCATTTT. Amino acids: CASSNNRGINQPQHF.

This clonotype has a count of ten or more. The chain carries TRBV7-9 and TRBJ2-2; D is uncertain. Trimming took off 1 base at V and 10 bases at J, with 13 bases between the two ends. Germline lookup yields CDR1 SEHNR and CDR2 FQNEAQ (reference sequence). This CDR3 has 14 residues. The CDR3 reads CASSLELAGVELFF. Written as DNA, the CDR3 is TGTGCCAGCAGCTTAGAGTTGGCAGGCGTGGAGCTGTTTTTT. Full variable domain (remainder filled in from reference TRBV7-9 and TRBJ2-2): DTGVSQNPRHKITKRGQNVTFRCDPISEHNRLYWYRQTLGQGPEFLTYFQNEAQLEKSRLLSDRFSAERPKGSFSTLEIQRTEQGDSAMYLCASSLELAGVELFFGEGSRLTVL.

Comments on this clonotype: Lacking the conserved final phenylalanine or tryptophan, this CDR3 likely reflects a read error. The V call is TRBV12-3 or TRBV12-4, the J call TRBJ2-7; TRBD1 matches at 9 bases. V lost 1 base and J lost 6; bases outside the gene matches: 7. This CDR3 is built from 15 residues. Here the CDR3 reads CASSLEGQGSSEQYL. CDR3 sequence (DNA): TGTGCCAGCAGTTTAGAGGGACAGGGCAGTTCCGAGCAGTACTTG.

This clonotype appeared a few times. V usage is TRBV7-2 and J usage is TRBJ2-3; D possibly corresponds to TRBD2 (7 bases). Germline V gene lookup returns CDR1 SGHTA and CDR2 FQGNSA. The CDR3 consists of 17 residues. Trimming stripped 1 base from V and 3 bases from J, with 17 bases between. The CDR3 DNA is TGTGCCAGCAGCTTAGTCGGGGGGCCTATGGTTACAGATACGCAGTATTTT. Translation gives CASSLVGGPMVTDTQYF.

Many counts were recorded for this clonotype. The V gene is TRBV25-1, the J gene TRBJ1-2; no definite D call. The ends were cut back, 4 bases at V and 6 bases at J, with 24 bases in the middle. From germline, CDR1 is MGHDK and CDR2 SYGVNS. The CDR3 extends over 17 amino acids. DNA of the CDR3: TGTGCCAGCAGTGGGTATTCGGTGCCCGGGTTAGGGAATGGCTACACCTTC. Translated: CASSGYSVPGLGNGYTF.

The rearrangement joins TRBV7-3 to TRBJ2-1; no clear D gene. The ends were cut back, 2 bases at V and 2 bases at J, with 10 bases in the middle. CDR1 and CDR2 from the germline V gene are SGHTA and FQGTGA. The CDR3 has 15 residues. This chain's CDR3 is CASSLGRVTYNEQFF. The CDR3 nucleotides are TGTGCCAGCAGCTTAGGTCGAGTAACCTACAATGAGCAGTTCTTC.

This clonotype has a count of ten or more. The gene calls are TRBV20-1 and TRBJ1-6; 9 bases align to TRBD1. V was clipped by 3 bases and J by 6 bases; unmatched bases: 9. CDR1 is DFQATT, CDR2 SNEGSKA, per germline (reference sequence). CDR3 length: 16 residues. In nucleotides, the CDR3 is TGCAGTGCTAGCGATCCAACACAGGGGGCTAATTCACCCCTCCACTTT. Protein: CSASDPTQGANSPLHF.

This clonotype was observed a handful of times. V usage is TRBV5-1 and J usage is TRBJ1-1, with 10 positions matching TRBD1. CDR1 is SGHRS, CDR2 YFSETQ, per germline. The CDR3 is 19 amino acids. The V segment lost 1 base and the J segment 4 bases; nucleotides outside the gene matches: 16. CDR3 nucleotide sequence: TGCGCCAGCAGCTTGCTCCCTCAGGGGGACAGGGGATTTGGCACTGAAGCTTTCTTT. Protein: CASSLLPQGDRGFGTEAFF.